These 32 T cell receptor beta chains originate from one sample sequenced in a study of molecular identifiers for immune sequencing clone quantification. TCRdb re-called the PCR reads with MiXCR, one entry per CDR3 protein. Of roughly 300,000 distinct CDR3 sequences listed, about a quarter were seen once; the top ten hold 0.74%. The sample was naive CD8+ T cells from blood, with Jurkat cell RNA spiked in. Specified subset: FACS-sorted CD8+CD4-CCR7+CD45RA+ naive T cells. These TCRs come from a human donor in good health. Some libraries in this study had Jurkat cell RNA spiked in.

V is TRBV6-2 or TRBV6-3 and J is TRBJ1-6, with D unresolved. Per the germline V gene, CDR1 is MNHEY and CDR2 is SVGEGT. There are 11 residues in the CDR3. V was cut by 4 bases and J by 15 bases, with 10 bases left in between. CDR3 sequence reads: CASSWGTFLHF. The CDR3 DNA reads TGTGCCAGCAGTTGGGGTACCTTCCTCCACTTT.

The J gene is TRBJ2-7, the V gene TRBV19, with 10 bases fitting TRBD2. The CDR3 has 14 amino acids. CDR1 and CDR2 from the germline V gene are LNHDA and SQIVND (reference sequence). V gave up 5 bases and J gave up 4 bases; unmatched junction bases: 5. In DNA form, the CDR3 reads TGTGCCAGTAGTGCTAGCGGGAGTGGTTACGAGCAGTACTTC. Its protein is CASSASGSGYEQYF.

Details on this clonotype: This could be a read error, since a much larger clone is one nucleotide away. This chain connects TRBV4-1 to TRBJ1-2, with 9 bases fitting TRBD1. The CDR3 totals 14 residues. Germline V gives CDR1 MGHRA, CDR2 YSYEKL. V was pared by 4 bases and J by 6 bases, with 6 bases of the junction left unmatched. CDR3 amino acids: CASSPDRGSHGYTF. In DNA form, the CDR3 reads TGCGCCAGCAGCCCGGACAGGGGATCCCATGGCTACACCTTC.

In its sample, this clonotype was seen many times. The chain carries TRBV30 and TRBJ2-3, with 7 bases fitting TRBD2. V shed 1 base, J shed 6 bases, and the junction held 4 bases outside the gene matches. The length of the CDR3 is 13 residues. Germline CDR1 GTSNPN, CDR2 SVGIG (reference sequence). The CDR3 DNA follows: TGTGCCTGGAGTGGAGCGGGAATGGATACGCAGTATTTT. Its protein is CAWSGAGMDTQYF.

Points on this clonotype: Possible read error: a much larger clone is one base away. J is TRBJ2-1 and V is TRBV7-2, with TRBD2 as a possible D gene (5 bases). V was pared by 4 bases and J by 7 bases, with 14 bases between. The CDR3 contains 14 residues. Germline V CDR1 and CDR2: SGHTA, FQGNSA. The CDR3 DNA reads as TGTGCCAGCAGCTCAGCCCGGCGCGGGAATGAGCAGTTCTTC. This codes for CASSSARRGNEQFF.

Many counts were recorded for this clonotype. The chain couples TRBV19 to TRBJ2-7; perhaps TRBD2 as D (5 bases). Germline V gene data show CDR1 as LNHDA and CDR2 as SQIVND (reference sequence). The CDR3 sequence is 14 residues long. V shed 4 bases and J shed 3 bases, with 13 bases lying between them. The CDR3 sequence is CASSTASSGYEQYF. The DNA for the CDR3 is TGTGCCAGTAGTACCGCTAGCTCCGGCTACGAGCAGTACTTC.

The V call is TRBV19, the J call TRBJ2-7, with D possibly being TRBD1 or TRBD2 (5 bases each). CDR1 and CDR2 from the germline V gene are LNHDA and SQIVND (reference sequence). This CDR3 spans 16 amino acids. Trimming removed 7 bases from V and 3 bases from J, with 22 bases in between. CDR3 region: CASTEGSLWQGYEQYF. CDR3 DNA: TGTGCCAGTACCGAGGGGTCCCTCTGGCAGGGCTACGAGCAGTACTTC. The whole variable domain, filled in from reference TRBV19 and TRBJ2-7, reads DGGITQSPKYLFRKEGQNVTLSCEQNLNHDAMYWYRQDPGQGLRLIYYSQIVNDFQKGDIAEGYSVSREKKESFPLTVTSAQKNPTAFYLCASTEGSLWQGYEQYFGPGTRLTVT.

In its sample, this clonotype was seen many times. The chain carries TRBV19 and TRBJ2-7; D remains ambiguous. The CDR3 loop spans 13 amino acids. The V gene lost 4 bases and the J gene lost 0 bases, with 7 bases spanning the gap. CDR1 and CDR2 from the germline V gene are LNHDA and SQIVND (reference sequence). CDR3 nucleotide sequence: TGTGCCAGTAGTAAAACAGACTCCTACGAGCAGTACTTC. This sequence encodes CASSKTDSYEQYF.

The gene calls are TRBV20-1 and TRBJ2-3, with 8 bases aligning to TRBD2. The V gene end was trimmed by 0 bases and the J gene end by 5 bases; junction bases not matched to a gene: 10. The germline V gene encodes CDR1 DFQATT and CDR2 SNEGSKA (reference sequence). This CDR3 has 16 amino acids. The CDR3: CSARETMSGGLDTQYF. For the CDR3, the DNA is TGCAGTGCTAGAGAAACAATGTCGGGGGGGTTAGATACGCAGTATTTT.

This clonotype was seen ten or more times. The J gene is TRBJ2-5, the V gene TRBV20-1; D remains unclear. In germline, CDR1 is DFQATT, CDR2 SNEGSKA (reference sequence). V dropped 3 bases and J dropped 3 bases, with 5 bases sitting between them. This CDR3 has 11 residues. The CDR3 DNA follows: TGCAGTGCTAGGTCAGAAGAGACCCAGTACTTC. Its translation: CSARSEETQYF.

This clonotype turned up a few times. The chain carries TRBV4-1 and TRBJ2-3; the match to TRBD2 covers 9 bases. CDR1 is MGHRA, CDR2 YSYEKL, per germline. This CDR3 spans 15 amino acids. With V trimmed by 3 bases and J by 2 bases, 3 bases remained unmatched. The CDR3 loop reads CASSHIAGDTDTQYF. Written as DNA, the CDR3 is TGCGCCAGCAGCCATATAGCGGGGGACACAGATACGCAGTATTTT.

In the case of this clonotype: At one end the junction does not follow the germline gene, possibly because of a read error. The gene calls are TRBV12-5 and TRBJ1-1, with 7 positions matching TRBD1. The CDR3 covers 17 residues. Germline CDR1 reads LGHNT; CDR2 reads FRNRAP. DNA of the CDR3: TGTGCTAGTGGTCTTCCCCCCACGCCAGGGGGGAACACTGAAGCTATCTTT. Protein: CASGLPPTPGGNTEAIF.

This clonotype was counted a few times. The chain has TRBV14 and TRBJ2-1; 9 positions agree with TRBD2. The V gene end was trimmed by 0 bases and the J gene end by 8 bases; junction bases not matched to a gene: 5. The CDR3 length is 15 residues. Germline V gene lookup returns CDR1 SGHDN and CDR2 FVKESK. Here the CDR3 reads CASSQERAGGYEQFF. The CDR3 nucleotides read TGTGCCAGCAGCCAAGAACGAGCGGGGGGCTATGAGCAGTTCTTC.

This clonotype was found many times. CDR3 sequence reads: CASSFGGAPGTEAFF. Here the CDR3 DNA reads TGTGCCAGCAGCTTTGGAGGGGCCCCGGGGACTGAAGCTTTCTTT. The rearrangement uses TRBV7-9 and TRBJ1-1, with D possibly matching TRBD1 (5 bases). V lost 3 bases, J lost 5 bases, and 16 bases lay in between. This CDR3 region has 15 residues. The germline V gene encodes CDR1 SEHNR and CDR2 FQNEAQ (reference sequence).

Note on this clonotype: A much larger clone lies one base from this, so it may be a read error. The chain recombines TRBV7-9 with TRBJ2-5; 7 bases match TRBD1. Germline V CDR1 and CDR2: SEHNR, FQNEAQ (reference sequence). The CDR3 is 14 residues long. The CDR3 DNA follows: TGTGCCAGCCGTGAGGGGGCCTTCCAAGAGAACCAGTACTTC. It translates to CASREGAFQENQYF.

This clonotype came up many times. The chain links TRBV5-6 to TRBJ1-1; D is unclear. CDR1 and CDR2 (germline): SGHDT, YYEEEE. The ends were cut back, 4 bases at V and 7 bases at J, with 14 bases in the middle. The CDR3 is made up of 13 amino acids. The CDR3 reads CASSQPPALEAFF. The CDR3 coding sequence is TGTGCCAGCAGCCAGCCCCCGGCCCTTGAAGCTTTCTTT.

CDR3 nucleotide sequence: TGTGCCAGCAGTCAAGAAGCGGGAGGGCCGGAGACCCAGTACTTC. This codes for CASSQEAGGPETQYF. This chain connects TRBV27 to TRBJ2-5, with 10 bases identical to TRBD2. Losses at the gene ends were 5 bases for V and 5 bases for J; bases not matched to a gene: 8. CDR1 and CDR2 from the germline V gene are MNHEY and SMNVEV (reference sequence). The CDR3 extends over 15 amino acids.

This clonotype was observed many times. CDR3 in amino acids: CSAKPPGQPQHF. In nucleotides, the CDR3 is TGCAGTGCCAAACCCCCAGGTCAGCCCCAGCATTTT. The V gene is TRBV20-1, the J gene TRBJ1-5, with D uncertain. V lost 6 bases and J lost 6, with 12 bases in between. Germline CDR1 reads DFQATT; CDR2 reads SNEGSKA (reference sequence). The CDR3 has 12 residues.

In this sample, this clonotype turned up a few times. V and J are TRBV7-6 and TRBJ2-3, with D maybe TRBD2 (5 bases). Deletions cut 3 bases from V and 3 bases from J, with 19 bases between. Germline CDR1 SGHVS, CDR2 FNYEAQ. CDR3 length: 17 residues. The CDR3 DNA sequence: TGTGCCAGCAGCTTGGAAGCGGTAGCCTCTCTGACAGATACGCAGTATTTT. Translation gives CASSLEAVASLTDTQYF.

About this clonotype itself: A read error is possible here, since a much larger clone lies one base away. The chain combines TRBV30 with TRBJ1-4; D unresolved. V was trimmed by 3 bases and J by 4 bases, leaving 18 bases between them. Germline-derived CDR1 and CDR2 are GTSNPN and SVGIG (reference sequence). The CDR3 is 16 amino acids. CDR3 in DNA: TGTGCCTGGAGCCTAGGCGTGAGAGCAAGTAATGAAAAACTGTTTTTT. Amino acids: CAWSLGVRASNEKLFF.

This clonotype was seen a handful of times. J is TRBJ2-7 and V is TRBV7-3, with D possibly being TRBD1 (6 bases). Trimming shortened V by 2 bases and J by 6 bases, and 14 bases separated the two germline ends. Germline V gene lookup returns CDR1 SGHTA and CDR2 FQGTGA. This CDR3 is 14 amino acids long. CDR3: CASSLSMTGSEQYF. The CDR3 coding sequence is TGTGCCAGCAGCTTATCAATGACAGGATCCGAGCAGTACTTC.

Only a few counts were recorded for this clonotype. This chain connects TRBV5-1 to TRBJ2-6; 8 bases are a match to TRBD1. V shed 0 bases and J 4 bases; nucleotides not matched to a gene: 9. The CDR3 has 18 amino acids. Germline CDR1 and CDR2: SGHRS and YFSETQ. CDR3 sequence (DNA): TGCGCCAGCAGCTTGGAGGCAGGGGGCGGATCAGGGGCCAACGTCCTGACTTTC. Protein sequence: CASSLEAGGGSGANVLTF.

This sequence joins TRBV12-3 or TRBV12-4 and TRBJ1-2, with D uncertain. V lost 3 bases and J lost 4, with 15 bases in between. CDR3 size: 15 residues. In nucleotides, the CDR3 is TGTGCCAGCAGTTTTGGGGTTATATCCCCCTATGGCTACACCTTC. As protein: CASSFGVISPYGYTF.

CDR3 bases: TGTGCCAGCAGCGCGGACTGGTCCTACGAGCAGTACTTC. Its protein product is CASSADWSYEQYF. The chain uses TRBV7-9 and TRBJ2-7, with TRBD2 as a possible D gene (5 bases). Germline assignment: CDR1 SEHNR and CDR2 FQNEAQ (reference sequence). Trimming took off 5 bases at V and 1 base at J, with 9 bases between the two ends. The CDR3 extends over 13 amino acids. Using reference TRBV7-9 and TRBJ2-7 for the parts outside the CDR3, the full variable domain is DTGVSQNPRHKITKRGQNVTFRCDPISEHNRLYWYRQTLGQGPEFLTYFQNEAQLEKSRLLSDRFSAERPKGSFSTLEIQRTEQGDSAMYLCASSADWSYEQYFGPGTRLTVT.

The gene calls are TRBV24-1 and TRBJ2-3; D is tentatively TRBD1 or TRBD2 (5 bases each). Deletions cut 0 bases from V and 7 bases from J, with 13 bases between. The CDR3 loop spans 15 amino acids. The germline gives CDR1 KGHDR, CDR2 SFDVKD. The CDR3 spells CATSDLDKGPNTQYF. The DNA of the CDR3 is TGTGCCACCAGTGATTTGGACAAGGGACCAAATACGCAGTATTTT.

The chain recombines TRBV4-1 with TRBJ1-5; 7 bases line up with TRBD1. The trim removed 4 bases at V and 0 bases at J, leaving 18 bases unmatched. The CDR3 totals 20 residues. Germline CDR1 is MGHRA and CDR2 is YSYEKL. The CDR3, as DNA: TGCGCCAGCAGCCTTAGAGTGCTACAGGGGATGGGATATAGCAATCAGCCCCAGCATTTT. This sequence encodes CASSLRVLQGMGYSNQPQHF.

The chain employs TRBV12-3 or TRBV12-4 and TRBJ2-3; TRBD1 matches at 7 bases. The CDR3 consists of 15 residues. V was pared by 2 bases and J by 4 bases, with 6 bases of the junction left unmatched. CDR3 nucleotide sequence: TGTGCCAGCAGTTTATCACCAGGGGGAGCAGATACGCAGTATTTT. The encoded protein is CASSLSPGGADTQYF.

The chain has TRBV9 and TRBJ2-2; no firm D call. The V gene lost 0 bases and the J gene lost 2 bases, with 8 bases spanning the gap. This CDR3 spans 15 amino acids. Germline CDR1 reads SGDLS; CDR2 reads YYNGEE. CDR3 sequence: CASSVGASNTGELFF. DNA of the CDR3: TGTGCCAGCAGCGTAGGGGCCAGTAACACCGGGGAGCTGTTTTTT.

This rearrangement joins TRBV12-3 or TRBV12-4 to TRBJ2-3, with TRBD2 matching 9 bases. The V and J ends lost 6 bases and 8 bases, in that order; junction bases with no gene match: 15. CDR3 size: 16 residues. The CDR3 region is CASRDLGGSGSLTQYF. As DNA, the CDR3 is TGTGCCAGCAGAGACCTCGGTGGTAGCGGGAGCCTTACGCAGTATTTT.

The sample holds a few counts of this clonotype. The CDR3 protein is CASSPNPQNEQFF. The CDR3 coding sequence is TGTGCCAGCAGCCCGAACCCCCAGAATGAGCAGTTCTTC. The J gene is TRBJ2-1, the V gene TRBV3-1; D is ambiguous. The CDR3 is made up of 13 amino acids. V was pared by 4 bases and J by 7 bases, with 11 bases between. The germline V gene encodes CDR1 LGHDT and CDR2 YNNKEL (reference sequence).

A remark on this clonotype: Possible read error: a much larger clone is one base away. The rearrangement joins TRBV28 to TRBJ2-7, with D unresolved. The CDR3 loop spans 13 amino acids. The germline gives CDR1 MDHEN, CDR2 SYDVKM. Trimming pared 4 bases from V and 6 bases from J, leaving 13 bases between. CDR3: CASSSYRGREQYF. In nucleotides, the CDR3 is TGTGCCAGCAGTTCATACAGAGGACGCGAGCAGTACTTC.

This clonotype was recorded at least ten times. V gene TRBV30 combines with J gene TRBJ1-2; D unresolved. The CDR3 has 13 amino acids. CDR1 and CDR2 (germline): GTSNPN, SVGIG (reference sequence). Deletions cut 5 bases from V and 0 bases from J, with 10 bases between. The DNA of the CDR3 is TGTGCCTGGTACGACCCAGCTAACTATGGCTACACCTTC. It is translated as CAWYDPANYGYTF.